The 26 T cell receptor beta chains below come from one sample, sequenced in a study of spatial heterogeneity in lung cancer. TCRdb itself ran the 5' RACE reads through MiXCR, one entry per CDR3 protein. The data show about 120,000 distinct CDR3 sequences, with less than 14% seen just once and 24% held by the top ten. Noted time point: blood at routine non-recurrence follow-up after resection. This specimen was PBMCs, taken at follow-up. The receptors were sampled from a female donor with early-stage non-small cell lung cancer.

The chain has TRBV6-6 and TRBJ1-4; 7 bases map to TRBD1. With 6 bases clipped from V and 8 bases from J, the junction kept 3 bases outside the gene matches. From germline, CDR1 is MNHNY and CDR2 SVGAGI (reference sequence). This CDR3 has 12 residues. CDR3 nucleotides: TGTGCCAGCAGGGGACAGACCGAAAAACTGTTTTTT. Translating it yields CASRGQTEKLFF.

In this sample, this clonotype turned up a few times. The J gene is TRBJ1-1, the V gene TRBV11-2; D possibly corresponds to TRBD1 (6 bases). Trimming removed 1 base from V and 4 bases from J, with 13 bases in between. Germline loops: CDR1 SGHAT, CDR2 FQNNGV. The CDR3 consists of 15 residues. CDR3 amino acids: CASSLVSGAVTEAFF. In nucleotides, the CDR3 is TGTGCCAGCAGCTTAGTGTCGGGGGCGGTCACTGAAGCTTTCTTT.

The rearrangement uses TRBV6-2 or TRBV6-3 and TRBJ2-4; maybe TRBD1 (5 bases). Trimming removed 5 bases at V and 0 bases at J, with 8 bases between. The CDR3 length is 14 residues. Germline CDR1 MNHEY, CDR2 SVGEGT. The CDR3 loop reads CASSKDIAKNIQYF. The CDR3, as DNA: TGTGCCAGCAGTAAGGACATAGCCAAAAACATTCAGTACTTC.

On this clonotype: Relative to the germline gene, one junction end is altered; a read error may explain this. The chain carries TRBV4-2 and TRBJ2-2; 7 bases match TRBD2. Germline assignment: CDR1 LGHNA and CDR2 YNFKEQ. The CDR3 has 16 amino acids. The CDR3 DNA reads as TGTGCCAGCAGCCAACCCCCGAGCGGGAACGCCGGGGAGCTGTTTTTT. Translation gives CASSQPPSGNAGELFF.

This clonotype was seen a few times. V and J are TRBV7-3 and TRBJ1-1, with a tentative D call TRBD1 (5 bases). CDR1 and CDR2 (germline): SGHTA, FQGTGA. This CDR3 is 12 amino acids long. The V end was cut by 5 bases, the J end by 8 bases, with 12 bases between. Here the CDR3 reads CASSRGQGEAFF. The CDR3 nucleotides are TGTGCCAGCAGCCGTGGCCAGGGCGAAGCTTTCTTT.

This clonotype has just a few counts. The J gene is TRBJ2-1, the V gene TRBV11-2; 11 bases are shared with TRBD2. CDR3 length equals 15 residues. Germline V gene lookup returns CDR1 SGHAT and CDR2 FQNNGV. V shed 5 bases and J 3 bases; nucleotides not matched to a gene: 3. CDR3 amino acids: CASSPGTSGYNEQFF. CDR3 coding DNA: TGTGCCAGCAGCCCCGGGACTAGCGGCTACAATGAGCAGTTCTTC.

The table lists this clonotype with many counts. This chain links TRBV12-3 or TRBV12-4 with TRBJ1-1; no clear D gene. The V gene lost 3 bases and the J gene lost 0 bases, with 14 bases spanning the gap. The CDR3 loop spans 16 amino acids. The chain's CDR3 is CASSFQLRRMNTEAFF. In DNA, the CDR3 is TGTGCCAGCAGTTTTCAGCTAAGAAGGATGAACACTGAAGCTTTCTTT.

This clonotype was found a few times. The chain joins TRBV6-2 or TRBV6-3 to TRBJ1-3; D perhaps matches TRBD1 (6 bases). This CDR3 contains 15 residues. Germline CDR1 MNHEY, CDR2 SVGEGT. V was trimmed by 5 bases and J by 0 bases, leaving 11 bases between them. Written as DNA, the CDR3 is TGTGCCAGCAGTCTCGAGACAGGCTCTGGAAACACCATATATTTT. Protein: CASSLETGSGNTIYF.

The chain carries TRBV11-2 and TRBJ1-4, with 10 bases fitting TRBD1. The V and J ends lost 2 bases and 10 bases, in that order; junction bases with no gene match: 7. Germline CDR1 SGHAT, CDR2 FQNNGV. The CDR3 extends over 15 amino acids. DNA for the CDR3: TGTGCCAGCAGCTTAACAGGGACAGGGGTCGGAAAACTGTTTTTT. Protein product: CASSLTGTGVGKLFF.

The gene calls are TRBV7-3 and TRBJ2-7; the D is unclear. Germline V CDR1 and CDR2: SGHTA, FQGTGA. This CDR3 spans 15 amino acids. Trimming shortened V by 1 base and J by 2 bases, and 12 bases separated the two germline ends. CDR3 nucleotides: TGTGCCAGCAGCTTAAGTGGTCAAATCCCCTACGAGCAGTACTTC. Protein: CASSLSGQIPYEQYF.

This clonotype has a handful of counts. The V call is TRBV28, the J call TRBJ1-6; D is perhaps TRBD1 (5 bases). V shed 3 bases and J shed 8 bases, with 11 bases lying between them. This CDR3 region has 14 residues. Germline CDR1 and CDR2: MDHEN and SYDVKM. The CDR3 coding sequence is TGTGCCAGCAGTTTGGGGCAGGGATATTCACCCCTCCACTTT. Its translation is CASSLGQGYSPLHF.

This clonotype was observed a few times. The J gene is TRBJ2-7, the V gene TRBV6-2 or TRBV6-3; D tentatively fits TRBD1 or TRBD2 (5 bases each). Germline V gene sequence: CDR1 MNHEY, CDR2 SVGEGT. This CDR3 comprises 14 residues. Trimming removed 5 bases from V and 2 bases from J, with 13 bases in between. For the CDR3, the DNA is TGTGCCAGCAGTACCACCGGGACCACCTACGAGCAGTACGTC. Amino acids: CASSTTGTTYEQYV.

DNA for the CDR3: TGTGCCAGCAGGATGACGGGACTAGCGGGAGACCACGAGCAGTACTTC. Protein sequence: CASRMTGLAGDHEQYF. The gene calls are TRBV7-9 and TRBJ2-7, with 14 bases identical to TRBD2. Germline values: CDR1 SEHNR, CDR2 FQNEAQ (reference sequence). V lost 6 bases, J lost 5 bases, and 9 bases stayed unmatched. This CDR3 comprises 16 residues.

This rearrangement joins TRBV4-2 to TRBJ2-3, with a weak D call TRBD2 (5 bases). The CDR3 runs to 14 residues. Germline assignment: CDR1 LGHNA and CDR2 YNFKEQ. V gave up 3 bases and J gave up 4 bases, with 11 bases separating them. The chain's CDR3 is CASSQGFGADTQYF. The CDR3, as DNA: TGTGCCAGCAGCCAGGGTTTCGGGGCAGATACGCAGTATTTT.

This clonotype appeared many times. The V gene is TRBV12-3 or TRBV12-4, the J gene TRBJ1-3; 8 bases fit TRBD1. CDR3 length: 14 amino acids. V gave up 4 bases and J gave up 8 bases; unmatched junction bases: 7. CDR3 sequence: CASSSGTGSYTIYF. The CDR3 coding sequence is TGTGCCAGCAGTTCGGGGACAGGTTCCTACACCATATATTTT.

This clonotype occurred many times. The chain uses TRBV9 and TRBJ2-6; D possibly uses TRBD1 or TRBD2 (5 bases each). Germline V gives CDR1 SGDLS, CDR2 YYNGEE. Between the trimmed V and J ends, which lost 2 bases and 0 bases, there was a span of 9 bases. The CDR3 totals 16 residues. In DNA, the CDR3 is TGTGCCAGCAGCGTCTCGAGGGGCTCTGGGGCCAACGTCCTGACTTTC. Residues: CASSVSRGSGANVLTF.

The rearrangement uses TRBV7-9 and TRBJ2-3, with a possible D match to TRBD2 (5 bases). The germline V gene has CDR1 SEHNR and CDR2 FQNEAQ (reference sequence). The CDR3 loop spans 14 amino acids. V dropped 3 bases and J dropped 2 bases, with 9 bases sitting between them. The CDR3 sequence: CASSFRGNTDTQYF. The DNA of the CDR3 is TGTGCCAGCAGCTTTCGAGGGAACACAGATACGCAGTATTTT.

The sample holds many counts of this clonotype. The rearrangement joins TRBV4-2 to TRBJ2-2; unclear D gene. This CDR3 contains 15 residues. Trimming cost V 0 bases and J 5 bases, with 10 bases left between them. Germline values: CDR1 LGHNA, CDR2 YNFKEQ. CDR3 amino acids: CASSQDRGGTGELFF. The DNA of the CDR3 is TGTGCCAGCAGCCAAGATAGAGGTGGTACCGGGGAGCTGTTTTTT.

J is TRBJ1-6 and V is TRBV6-5, with TRBD1 matching over 8 bases. The germline V gene has CDR1 MNHEY and CDR2 SVGAGI. The CDR3 sequence is 14 residues long. V lost 6 bases to trimming and J lost 8 bases; unmatched junction nucleotides: 6. CDR3 sequence: CASSSDRGYSPLHF. In DNA, the CDR3 is TGTGCCAGCAGCTCCGACAGGGGTTATTCACCCCTCCACTTT.

A few counts support this clonotype. J is TRBJ2-2 and V is TRBV19, with 7 positions matching TRBD2. Germline CDR1 and CDR2: LNHDA and SQIVND (reference sequence). V dropped 8 bases and J dropped 6; count of bases not matched to a gene: 6. The CDR3 runs 13 residues. CDR3 region: CASFGLVSGELFF. The CDR3 DNA follows: TGTGCCAGTTTCGGACTAGTTTCCGGGGAGCTGTTTTTT. Based on the CDR3 plus reference TRBV19 and TRBJ2-2, the full variable domain is DGGITQSPKYLFRKEGQNVTLSCEQNLNHDAMYWYRQDPGQGLRLIYYSQIVNDFQKGDIAEGYSVSREKKESFPLTVTSAQKNPTAFYLCASFGLVSGELFFGEGSRLTVL.

This sequence joins TRBV5-1 and TRBJ1-4, with D hard to call. From germline, CDR1 is SGHRS and CDR2 YFSETQ. The CDR3 runs 13 residues. The ends were cut back, 3 bases at V and 5 bases at J, with 8 bases in the middle. CDR3 in DNA: TGCGCCAGCAGCTACAGCTGGAATGAAAAACTGTTTTTT. Encoded protein: CASSYSWNEKLFF.

The J gene is TRBJ1-5, the V gene TRBV28; D remains unclear. The germline V gene encodes CDR1 MDHEN and CDR2 SYDVKM. The CDR3 extends over 12 amino acids. Between the trimmed V and J ends, which lost 7 bases and 6 bases, there was a span of 10 bases. The CDR3 region is CASKGVGQPQHF. CDR3 nucleotide sequence: TGTGCCAGCAAGGGCGTCGGTCAGCCCCAGCATTTT.

This clonotype was counted a few times. The genes are TRBV6-4 and TRBJ2-2; D is possibly TRBD1 (6 bases). Germline lookup yields CDR1 MRHNA and CDR2 SNTAGT. Trimming removed 8 bases from V and 5 bases from J, with 15 bases in between. The CDR3 totals 14 residues. The CDR3 DNA reads TGTGCCAGCTCGACAGGAATGGGGACCGGGGAGCTGTTTTTT. Amino acids: CASSTGMGTGELFF.

The chain combines TRBV2 with TRBJ2-1; 8 nucleotides align to TRBD2. The ends lost 3 bases at V and 2 bases at J; junction bases unmatched: 6. The CDR3 spans 16 residues. Germline values: CDR1 SNHLY, CDR2 FYNNEI. CDR3 coding DNA: TGTGCCAGCAGTGATTTCGGGAGGGCCGCCTACAATGAGCAGTTCTTC. Encoded protein: CASSDFGRAAYNEQFF.

This clonotype appeared many times. The chain couples TRBV5-6 to TRBJ1-5; D is unresolved. This CDR3 spans 13 amino acids. Germline V gives CDR1 SGHDT, CDR2 YYEEEE. V was shortened by 2 bases and J by 9 bases, with 12 bases between the two germline ends. The CDR3 protein is CASSLTPQRPQHF. As DNA, the CDR3 is TGTGCCAGCAGCTTAACGCCGCAGCGGCCCCAGCATTTT.

This clonotype was observed at least ten times. This chain connects TRBV4-2 to TRBJ2-3; 9 positions agree with TRBD2. The CDR3 covers 18 residues. Germline CDR1 is LGHNA and CDR2 is YNFKEQ. Trimming cost V 5 bases and J 5 bases; bases outside gene matches: 17. DNA for the CDR3: TGTGCCAGCAGCTATGGCAATTTTGGCGGGAGGGGCGGAGATACGCAGTATTTT. Its translation is CASSYGNFGGRGGDTQYF.